This T cell receptor beta chain was recovered during a study of neurological immune-mediated disorders. Study-wide context: Multiple sclerosis patients (n of about 34) included 31 with relapsing-remitting and 3 with secondary progressive disease.

The V gene's germline CDR1 is SGHRS and CDR2 YFSETQ. This CDR3 is 16 amino acids long. From 2 million PBMCs stored at -80 C, the unsorted libraries were generated. The study's findings and limits: HTLV-1-associated myelopathy had the most TCR clonal expansion, whereas multiple sclerosis had the least (lower than in healthy controls).

Synthesis of cDNA was carried out by template-switch 5'RACE. The reaction used 10-nucleotide random UMIs. TCRdb re-called the 5' RACE reads with MiXCR, one entry per CDR3 protein. The data show 75,000 to 80,000 distinct CDR3 sequences, just over 5% seen once. This clonotype has a handful of counts. The antigen is unknown. An end of the junction differs from the germline gene, which may be a read error. V usage is TRBV5-1 and J usage is TRBJ2-3; possible D gene TRBD2, 6 bases. The source is a woman aged 30 to 39 with multiple sclerosis. The sequenced sample was PBMCs. The CDR3 DNA is TGCGCCAGCAGCTTGTACGAGGGAGGCCCCGCAGATAAGCAGTATTTT. It is translated as CASSLYEGGPADKQYF.